This record looks at one T cell receptor beta chain sequence and its context. Its antigen remains unidentified. The junction had 8 bases not matched to a gene; V was cut back by 4 bases and J by 6 bases. CDR3 length equals 14 residues. CDR1 is SNHLY, CDR2 FYNNEI, per germline. These data belong to a study of T cells in localized non-small cell lung cancer. Study findings and constraints: Adjacent lung tissue had a median about 52 of the top 100 clones found in the tumor.

This table comes from immunoSEQ multiplex PCR, and its TCRdb copy is limited to in-frame clones, with some not included. Here the sample spans 70,000 to 80,000 clones, 88% being singletons. This chain links TRBV2 with TRBJ2-7; 8 bases agree with TRBD1. Source: peripheral blood, taken before any cancer treatment. The TCR sequence derives from a woman aged 35-75 years with stage I squamous cell lung carcinoma. CDR3 sequence (DNA): TGTGCCAGCAGTGTAGACAGGGGTAGGCTCGAGCAGTACTTC. It translates to CASSVDRGRLEQYF.